The clone carrying this T cell receptor beta chain was detected only a few times. Sequencing was performed with immunoSEQ multiplex PCR; in TCRdb, only in-frame clones are kept and a portion is missing. Of about 300,000 clones in the sample, over 70% were seen once. The CDR3 is 13 amino acids. Trimming cost V 5 bases and J 4 bases, with 11 bases left between them. CDR1 and CDR2 from the germline V gene are SGHAT and FQNNGV. This record belongs to a study of blood T cell repertoires in COVID-19. As for the study in general: PBMCs, B-cell-depleted T cells, or T cells were the source of the cDNA or gDNA that made up the material.

The specimen sequenced was peripheral blood. This TCR derives from a woman in her 50s with acute or convalescent COVID-19. This chain uses TRBV11-2 with TRBJ1-2; a possible D gene is TRBD1 (5 bases). The CDR3, as DNA: TGTGCCAGCAGCCGGGACTTAATCTATGGCTACACCTTC. Translated, it gives CASSRDLIYGYTF.